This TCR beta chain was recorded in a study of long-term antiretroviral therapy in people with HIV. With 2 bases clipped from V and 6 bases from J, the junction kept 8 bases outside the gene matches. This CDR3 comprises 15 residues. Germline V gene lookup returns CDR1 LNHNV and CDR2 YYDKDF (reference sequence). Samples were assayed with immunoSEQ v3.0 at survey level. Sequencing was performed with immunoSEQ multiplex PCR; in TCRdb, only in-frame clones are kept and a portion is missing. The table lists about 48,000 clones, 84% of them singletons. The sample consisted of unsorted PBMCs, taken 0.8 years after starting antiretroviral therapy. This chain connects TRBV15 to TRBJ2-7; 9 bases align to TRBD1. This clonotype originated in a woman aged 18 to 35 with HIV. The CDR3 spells CATSRSPGQGAEQYF. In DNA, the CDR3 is TGTGCCACCAGCAGATCCCCGGGACAGGGTGCCGAGCAGTACTTC.